Sequencing of this TCR beta chain was carried out in a study of blood T cell repertoires in COVID-19. Whole-study context: From T cells, B-cell-depleted T cells, or PBMCs came the material, which was cDNA or gDNA.

Participants' reported clinical history set cohort assignment. Symptom resolution, clearance, or two negative PCRs marked donors in Cohort 3 as recovered. The V gene's germline CDR1 is WNHNN and CDR2 SYGVQD (reference sequence). This CDR3 contains 15 residues. The junction had 10 bases not matched to a gene; V was cut back by 4 bases and J by 8 bases. In the original processing: Estimation of nucleated cell counts relied on the amplification of reference gene primers. Sequencing used immunoSEQ multiplex PCR; TCRdb keeps in-frame clones, though not all of them. That table gives V, J and clone size, and the DNA gave D and trimming. The table has roughly 250,000 clones, approximately 85% seen once. This clone has more than one count but fewer than ten.

The sequence was obtained from a young woman who had recovered from COVID-19. The V gene is TRBV10-1, the J gene TRBJ1-2, with TRBD1 matching over 10 bases. Sequencing was done on a sample of PBMCs or T cells enriched from blood (not recorded which). The CDR3 sequence: CASSGEGQGSWGYTF. The CDR3 nucleotides are TGCGCCAGCAGTGGAGAGGGACAGGGGAGCTGGGGCTACACCTTC.